A single sample is the source of the 10 T cell receptor beta chains below, sequenced in a study of read filtering for tumor transcriptome and immune sequencing. The library was built from about 0.4 ug RNA with molecular barcoded adaptors for alpha/delta and beta/gamma chains. TCRdb re-analysed the reads in MiXCR, keeping a single row per CDR3 protein. The data contain over 50,000 distinct CDR3 sequences, about 15% of them seen just once; the ten biggest clones take up 45%. Sequencing was done on a sample of a population of CD138-negative cells sorted from bone marrow. The receptors were sampled from a donor aged 40 or over with multiple myeloma.

The chain uses TRBV7-9 and TRBJ1-1; D not certain. Germline V CDR1 and CDR2: SEHNR, FQNEAQ (reference sequence). The CDR3 spans 13 residues. Trimming shortened V by 5 bases and J by 5 bases, and 12 bases separated the two germline ends. CDR3 sequence reads: CASSGRSVTEAFF. The CDR3 bases are TGTGCCAGCAGCGGTAGATCTGTGACTGAAGCTTTCTTT.

This clonotype came up many times. V gene TRBV7-3 combines with J gene TRBJ2-1; no clear D gene. V lost 1 base, J lost 6 bases, and 10 bases lay in between. Germline CDR1 and CDR2: SGHTA and FQGTGA. The CDR3 loop spans 14 amino acids. The CDR3 sequence is CASSLNPKTNEQFF. CDR3 nucleotides: TGTGCCAGCAGCTTAAATCCAAAAACCAATGAGCAGTTCTTC.

This clonotype was observed many times. The rearrangement joins TRBV12-3 or TRBV12-4 to TRBJ1-4; D is unclear. V lost 6 bases and J 7 bases, leaving 24 bases between the germline ends. The CDR3 is 17 residues long. CDR3 nucleotide sequence: TGTGCCAGCAGCCCAGCGCACGGGAGCCCTATCTTTGAAAAACTGTTTTTT. Translating it yields CASSPAHGSPIFEKLFF.

Comment on this clonotype: A much larger clone differs by one base, so this may be a read error. The CDR3 ends on some other residue instead of the conserved phenylalanine or tryptophan, so this is likely a read error. This chain connects TRBV29-1 to TRBJ2-3; the match to TRBD2 covers 10 bases. There are 14 residues in the CDR3. Unmatched junction bases numbered 4, after V lost 7 bases and J lost 0 bases. Germline CDR1 reads SQVTM; CDR2 reads ANQGSEA. The CDR3 loop is CSASGRGSTDTQYL. CDR3 nucleotides: TGCAGCGCCAGCGGGAGGGGTAGCACAGATACGCAGTATCTT.

This clonotype has a handful of counts. One end of the junction is discordant with germline, which a read error may explain. V and J are TRBV7-9 and TRBJ1-5, with a weak D call TRBD1 (5 bases). CDR3 length: 13 amino acids. Germline CDR1 SEHNR, CDR2 FQNEAQ (reference sequence). The DNA of the CDR3 is TGTACCAGCGAGCTAGGGGAAGGAAAGCCCCAGCATTTT. It specifies CTSELGEGKPQHF.

This sequence joins TRBV20-1 and TRBJ1-6, with D possibly TRBD1 on 6 matching bases. The CDR3 runs 16 residues. The V gene lost 6 bases and the J gene lost 4 bases, with 19 bases spanning the gap. In germline, CDR1 is DFQATT, CDR2 SNEGSKA (reference sequence). CDR3 nucleotides: TGCAGTGCGGGGAGACAGGACTTAGGGTATAATTCACCCCTCCACTTT. Translating it yields CSAGRQDLGYNSPLHF.

This clonotype appeared many times. The rearrangement uses TRBV29-1 and TRBJ1-1, with unresolved D. The CDR3 runs to 14 residues. The V end lost 6 bases, the J end lost 7 bases, and 21 bases lay between the germline ends. The germline gives CDR1 SQVTM, CDR2 ANQGSEA. CDR3 sequence: CSVLHGLAVLEAFF. The CDR3 coding sequence is TGCAGCGTACTACATGGGTTGGCCGTACTTGAAGCTTTCTTT.

This clonotype occurred many times. The chain couples TRBV6-2 or TRBV6-3 to TRBJ1-4; D unresolved. V gave up 6 bases and J gave up 13 bases, with 18 bases separating them. The CDR3 has 13 residues. Germline V gives CDR1 MNHEY, CDR2 SVGEGT. CDR3 loop: CASRPWADSLLFF. The CDR3 DNA follows: TGTGCCAGCAGGCCTTGGGCGGACTCGCTACTGTTTTTT.

A few counts support this clonotype. This chain uses TRBV13 with TRBJ2-3, with TRBD2 identical over 9 bases. Trimming at V came to 0 bases and at J to 7 bases, leaving 8 bases not matched to a gene. This CDR3 contains 16 residues. The germline gives CDR1 PRHDT, CDR2 FYEKMQ (reference sequence). The CDR3 coding sequence is TGTGCCAGCAGCTTAGGCCATAGCGGGAGTACCTATACGCAGTATTTT. It specifies CASSLGHSGSTYTQYF.

The gene calls are TRBV7-2 and TRBJ2-1; D might be TRBD1 (5 bases). Germline CDR1 and CDR2: SGHTA and FQGNSA. V gave up 5 bases and J gave up 13 bases, with 18 bases separating them. The CDR3 runs to 13 residues. The CDR3 loop is CASSRIDSPKQFF. CDR3 DNA sequence: TGTGCCAGCAGCCGGATAGACAGCCCGAAACAGTTCTTC.